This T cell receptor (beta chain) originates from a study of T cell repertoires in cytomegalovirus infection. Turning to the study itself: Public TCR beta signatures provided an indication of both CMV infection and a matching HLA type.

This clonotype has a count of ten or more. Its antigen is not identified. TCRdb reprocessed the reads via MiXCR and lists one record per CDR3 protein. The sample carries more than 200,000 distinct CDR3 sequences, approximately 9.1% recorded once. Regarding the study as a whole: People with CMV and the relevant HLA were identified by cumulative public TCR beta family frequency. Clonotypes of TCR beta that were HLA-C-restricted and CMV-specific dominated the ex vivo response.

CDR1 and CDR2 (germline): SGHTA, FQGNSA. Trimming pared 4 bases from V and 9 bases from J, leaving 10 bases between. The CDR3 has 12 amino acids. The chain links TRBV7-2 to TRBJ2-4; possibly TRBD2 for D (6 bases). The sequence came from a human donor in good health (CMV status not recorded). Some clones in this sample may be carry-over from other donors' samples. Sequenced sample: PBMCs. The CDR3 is CASSSTSPIQYF. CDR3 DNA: TGTGCCAGCAGCTCGACTAGTCCCATTCAGTACTTC.